This T cell receptor (beta chain) originates from a study of radiation and T cells in renal cell carcinoma. The sample's time point: blood 4 weeks post-SBRT, at nephrectomy. Treatment defined: 15 Gy SBRT to primary tumor, nephrectomy 4 weeks later. Nephrectomy followed 15 Gy stereotactic body radiation by 4 weeks. Trimming pared 2 bases from V and 0 bases from J, leaving 5 bases between. Germline CDR1 MNHEY, CDR2 SVGAGI. CDR3 length equals 14 residues. Findings and limits, study-wide: In blood, top tumor clones expanded by 2 weeks, shrinking by 4. Baseline intratumoral clonotype presence is unknown without pretreatment biopsies.

Worth noting for this clone: Its antigen is unknown.

TCRdb's table, derived via immunoSEQ multiplex PCR, lists solely in-frame clones and lacks some. The profile shows about 170,000 clones, around 90% of them singletons. Sequenced material: blood, taken from a patient whose treatment included radiotherapy and nephrectomy. The sequence was obtained from a woman aged 45-59 years with renal cell carcinoma. V and J are TRBV6-5 and TRBJ2-1, with D tentatively TRBD1 (5 bases). In nucleotides, the CDR3 is TGTGCCAGCAGTTACAGGGGCTCCTACAATGAGCAGTTCTTC. Translating it yields CASSYRGSYNEQFF.